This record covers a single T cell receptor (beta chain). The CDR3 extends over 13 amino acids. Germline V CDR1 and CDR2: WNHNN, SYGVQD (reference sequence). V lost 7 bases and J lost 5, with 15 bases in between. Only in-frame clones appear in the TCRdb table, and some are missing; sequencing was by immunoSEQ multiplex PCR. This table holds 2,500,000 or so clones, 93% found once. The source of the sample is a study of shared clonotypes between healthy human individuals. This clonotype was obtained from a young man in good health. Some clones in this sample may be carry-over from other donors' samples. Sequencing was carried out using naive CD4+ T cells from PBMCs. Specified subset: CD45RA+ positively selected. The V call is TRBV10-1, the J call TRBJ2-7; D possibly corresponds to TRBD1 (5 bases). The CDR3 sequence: CASIVSGFHEQYF. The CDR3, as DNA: TGCGCCAGCATTGTGTCAGGGTTCCACGAGCAGTACTTC.